This note documents a single T cell receptor beta chain sequence. The Seattle patients joined while their infection was active and were tracked longitudinally afterward. This CDR3 has 13 amino acids. CDR1 is SGHRS and CDR2 is YFSETQ in the germline V gene. V lost 5 bases, J lost 2 bases, and 7 bases lay in between. This sample is part of a study of blood T cell repertoires in COVID-19. The wider study: COVID-19 samples from acute and convalescent phases originated in the United States, Italy and Spain. In each case, the material was cDNA or gDNA derived from T cells, B-cell-depleted T cells, or PBMCs.

Authors' data handling: Nucleated cell number was recorded as an estimate derived from reference gene primer amplification. TCRdb's copy holds only in-frame clones and misses some; the assay was immunoSEQ multiplex PCR. The DNA was the basis for D and trimming; V, J and clone size are from that table. The table shows 200,000 to 250,000 clones, with about 81% occurring only once. The TCR originated in an elderly woman with COVID-19, enrolled during active disease. The V and J genes are TRBV5-1 and TRBJ1-4, with D possibly TRBD1 on 6 matching bases. The specimen sequenced was peripheral blood. The CDR3 nucleotides are TGCGCCAGCAGAACAGGGACTAATGAAAAACTGTTTTTT. This translates into CASRTGTNEKLFF.